Given below is one T cell receptor beta chain in context. The entry originates in a study of identifying expanded T cells in peripheral blood. This CDR3 has 12 amino acids. The junction had 4 bases not matched to a gene; V was cut back by 3 bases and J by 7 bases. CDR1 and CDR2 (germline): SQVTM, ANQGSEA. Data came from immunoSEQ multiplex PCR; TCRdb stores just in-frame clones and leaves some out. The sample contains around 99,000 clones, 88% of which appear only once. The genes are TRBV29-1 and TRBJ1-1, with 8 bases lining up with TRBD1. The material sequenced was blood. This receptor was taken from a person aged 18 to 75 in good health. CDR3: CSVEGDRGEAFF. CDR3 in DNA: TGCAGCGTTGAGGGCGACAGGGGTGAAGCTTTCTTT.